The 26 T cell receptor beta chains below were found in one sample sequenced in a study of blood T cell repertoires in COVID-19 (dated by TCRdb to the early 2020s). Receptor libraries were prepared by the immunoSEQ multiplex PCR assay. TCRdb retrieved this table from immuneACCESS and kept in-frame rearrangements only. Not all clones are present; in checked studies, unresolved V genes account for under half, and no reason is known for the remainder. Within this sample are 30,000 to 40,000 clones, with about 85% of them counted one time only. Roughly 5% of the sample goes to the ten largest clones. Sample: peripheral blood. The receptors come from a man aged 50 to 59 with active COVID-19.

The V and J genes are TRBV2 and TRBJ2-7; D possibly corresponds to TRBD1 (5 bases). CDR3 length equals 14 residues. Germline V gives CDR1 SNHLY, CDR2 FYNNEI. The ends were cut back, 6 bases at V and 0 bases at J, with 12 bases in the middle. As DNA, the CDR3 is TGTGCCAGCAGCGCAGACAGATACTCCTACGAGCAGTACTTC. Translated: CASSADRYSYEQYF.

This chain uses TRBV16 with TRBJ1-2; 9 bases align to TRBD1. This CDR3 contains 17 residues. From germline, CDR1 is KGHSY and CDR2 FQNENV. V lost 4 bases, J lost 4 bases, and 13 bases stayed unmatched. The CDR3 region is CASSRGDRGIILYGYTF. The DNA of the CDR3 is TGTGCCAGCAGCCGTGGAGACAGGGGGATTATTCTCTATGGCTACACCTTC.

The genes are TRBV9 and TRBJ1-1; D might be TRBD1 (5 bases). Germline V lookup: CDR1 SGDLS, CDR2 YYNGEE. The CDR3 totals 14 residues. Between the trimmed V and J ends, which lost 2 bases and 3 bases, there was a span of 11 bases. The CDR3 loop reads CASSVRVGDTEAFF. DNA of the CDR3: TGTGCCAGCAGCGTCAGGGTAGGCGACACTGAAGCTTTCTTT.

This rearrangement joins TRBV3-1 (or the pseudogene TRBV3-2) to TRBJ1-2; 7 bases are a match to TRBD1. CDR1 is LGHDT and CDR2 is YNNKEL in the germline V gene (reference sequence). V trimming: 1 base; J trimming: 6 bases; junction bases outside the gene matches: 8. This CDR3 has 15 amino acids. CDR3 region: CASSQAPQGGNGYTF. In DNA form, the CDR3 reads TGTGCCAGCAGCCAAGCTCCGCAGGGGGGCAATGGCTACACCTTC.

This chain joins TRBV12-3 or TRBV12-4 and TRBJ1-2; 10 nucleotides line up with TRBD1. Losses at the gene ends were 6 bases for V and 7 bases for J; bases not matched to a gene: 5. The CDR3 runs 13 residues. The DNA of the CDR3 is TGTGCCAGCAGCCCAGACAGGGGGCCTGGCTACACCTTC. Translating it yields CASSPDRGPGYTF.

The rearrangement joins TRBV19 to TRBJ1-5; a weak D match, TRBD1 (6 bases). Trimming took 3 bases from V and 7 from J, leaving 13 bases between them. Germline V lookup: CDR1 LNHDA, CDR2 SQIVND (reference sequence). The CDR3 covers 14 residues. CDR3 amino acids: CASSIWAGDQPQHF. CDR3 DNA sequence: TGTGCCAGTAGTATCTGGGCAGGGGACCAGCCCCAGCATTTT. Full variable domain (rest looked up from reference TRBV19 and TRBJ1-5): DGGITQSPKYLFRKEGQNVTLSCEQNLNHDAMYWYRQDPGQGLRLIYYSQIVNDFQKGDIAEGYSVSREKKESFPLTVTSAQKNPTAFYLCASSIWAGDQPQHFGDGTRLSIL.

V gene TRBV6-5 combines with J gene TRBJ2-7; 11 bases are shared with TRBD1. J lost 6 bases, V lost 0 bases, and 7 bases had no gene match. Germline CDR1 MNHEY, CDR2 SVGAGI. The CDR3 runs 16 residues. CDR3 amino acids: CASSYSIAGQGVEQYF. The CDR3 DNA follows: TGTGCCAGCAGTTACTCGATTGCGGGACAGGGGGTCGAGCAGTACTTC.

The chain is built from TRBV29-1 and TRBJ2-2; D is possibly TRBD2 (5 bases). V dropped 4 bases and J dropped 6 bases, with 12 bases sitting between them. There are 13 residues in the CDR3. Germline CDR1 and CDR2: SQVTM and ANQGSEA. The CDR3 region has the DNA TGCAGCGTTGCCGATCCCGGGGCCGGGGAGCTGTTTTTT. As protein: CSVADPGAGELFF.

The chain links TRBV28 to TRBJ1-5; weak D call: TRBD1 (6 bases). V was clipped by 8 bases and J by 7 bases, with 15 bases between them. The CDR3 covers 13 residues. Germline assignment: CDR1 MDHEN and CDR2 SYDVKM. The CDR3 DNA follows: TGTGCCAGCCTGCACAGGGTCAGACAGCCCCAGCATTTT. Its translation is CASLHRVRQPQHF.

The chain uses TRBV2 and TRBJ1-5, with 8 nucleotides matching TRBD1. In germline, CDR1 is SNHLY, CDR2 FYNNEI. CDR3 length: 15 residues. V lost 2 bases and J lost 7; bases outside the gene matches: 7. The CDR3 loop is CASSELRGREQPQHF. In DNA, the CDR3 is TGTGCCAGCAGTGAACTCAGGGGGCGAGAACAGCCCCAGCATTTT.

This clone showed up just once. V gene TRBV28 combines with J gene TRBJ2-2; maybe TRBD2 (7 bases). The CDR3 totals 14 residues. Trimming cost V 4 bases and J 7 bases, with 13 bases left between them. In germline, CDR1 is MDHEN, CDR2 SYDVKM. Here the CDR3 reads CASSSGGSVGELFF. The CDR3 coding sequence is TGTGCCAGCAGTTCGGGGGGCTCGGTCGGGGAGCTGTTTTTT. The full variable domain, rest sourced from reference TRBV28 and TRBJ2-2, is DVKVTQSSRYLVKRTGEKVFLECVQDMDHENMFWYRQDPGLGLRLIYFSYDVKMKEKGDIPEGYSVSREKKERFSLILESASTNQTSMYLCASSSGGSVGELFFGEGSRLTVL.

The chain uses TRBV19 and TRBJ1-2; TRBD1 matches 9 bases. The CDR3 loop spans 15 amino acids. CDR1 is LNHDA, CDR2 SQIVND, per germline (reference sequence). V lost 7 bases, J lost 1 base, and 7 bases stayed unmatched. The CDR3 is CASTTGQGHNYGYTF. CDR3 sequence (DNA): TGTGCCAGTACCACCGGACAGGGGCATAACTATGGCTACACCTTC.

The V call is TRBV3-1 (or the pseudogene TRBV3-2), the J call TRBJ1-2; D is uncertain. Between the trimmed V and J ends, which lost 1 base and 2 bases, there was a span of 14 bases. The CDR3 is 16 amino acids. Germline values: CDR1 LGHDT, CDR2 YNNKEL (reference sequence). The CDR3, as DNA: TGTGCCAGCAGCCAAGCGCACGGGAGCAGGAACTATGGCTACACCTTC. It is translated as CASSQAHGSRNYGYTF.

This sequence joins TRBV7-8 and TRBJ1-2; 8 bases are a match to TRBD1. The germline V gene encodes CDR1 SGHVS and CDR2 FQNEAQ. V dropped 5 bases and J dropped 3; count of bases not matched to a gene: 8. This CDR3 has 15 amino acids. CDR3 in amino acids: CASSPGQGRYYGYTF. DNA of the CDR3: TGTGCCAGCAGCCCAGGACAGGGCAGGTACTATGGCTACACCTTC.

The V gene is TRBV28, the J gene TRBJ1-2; 7 nucleotides line up with TRBD1. With 6 bases clipped from V and 6 bases from J, the junction kept 7 bases outside the gene matches. Germline V gives CDR1 MDHEN, CDR2 SYDVKM. This CDR3 region has 13 residues. CDR3 DNA: TGTGCCAGCAGCCTGACAGGGTTTAATGGCTACACCTTC. It is translated as CASSLTGFNGYTF.

The V gene is TRBV7-9, the J gene TRBJ2-5, with D possibly TRBD2 on 5 matching bases. Germline loops: CDR1 SEHNR, CDR2 FQNEAQ (reference sequence). There are 15 residues in the CDR3. Trimming pared 1 base from V and 0 bases from J, leaving 9 bases between. The CDR3 DNA sequence: TGTGCCAGCAGCTTAGTTCAGCGGAACCAAGAGACCCAGTACTTC. Encoded protein: CASSLVQRNQETQYF.

This sequence joins TRBV7-9 and TRBJ2-1; D might be TRBD2 (5 bases). CDR1 is SEHNR, CDR2 FQNEAQ, per germline (reference sequence). This CDR3 has 15 amino acids. Between the trimmed V and J ends, which lost 2 bases and 8 bases, there was a span of 16 bases. DNA for the CDR3: TGTGCCAGCAGCTTACCCGAGGTAGCGATGTATGAGCAGTTCTTC. It codes for CASSLPEVAMYEQFF.

This chain uses TRBV5-1 with TRBJ2-1, with TRBD1 identical over 7 bases. This CDR3 spans 14 amino acids. The germline CDR1 and CDR2 sequences are SGHRS and YFSETQ. V dropped 3 bases and J dropped 2; count of bases not matched to a gene: 2. The CDR3 DNA reads as TGCGCCAGCAGCTGGGACAGAACCTACAATGAGCAGTTCTTC. It yields the protein CASSWDRTYNEQFF.

The chain joins TRBV19 to TRBJ2-7; tentatively, D is TRBD2 (5 bases). CDR3 size: 15 residues. Germline V lookup: CDR1 LNHDA, CDR2 SQIVND (reference sequence). V was clipped by 4 bases and J by 4 bases, with 17 bases between them. The CDR3 DNA is TGTGCCAGTAGTAAGTCGGGGATCAATGTTTACGAGCAGTACTTC. Translated, it gives CASSKSGINVYEQYF.

The genes are TRBV10-1 and TRBJ2-4; tentative D call: TRBD2 (5 bases). V was shortened by 3 bases and J by 0 bases, with 9 bases between the two germline ends. From germline, CDR1 is WNHNN and CDR2 SYGVQD (reference sequence). The CDR3 is 15 amino acids. For the CDR3, the DNA is TGCGCCAGCAGTGACGAGGGTATAGCCAAAAACATTCAGTACTTC. Protein: CASSDEGIAKNIQYF.

The rearrangement links TRBV24-1 to TRBJ2-5; 8 nucleotides agree with TRBD1. After removal of 1 base from V and 2 bases from J, the junction contained 5 bases not matched to a gene. Per germline, CDR1 KGHDR and CDR2 SFDVKD. CDR3 size: 16 residues. The CDR3 DNA is TGTGCCACCAGTGATTTTGGGACAGGAACACAAGAGACCCAGTACTTC. Amino acids: CATSDFGTGTQETQYF.

The chain joins TRBV15 to TRBJ1-2, with a possible D match to TRBD1 (5 bases). The CDR3 length is 12 residues. Per germline, CDR1 LNHNV and CDR2 YYDKDF (reference sequence). V was trimmed by 5 bases and J by 6 bases, leaving 10 bases between them. The CDR3 bases are TGTGCCACCAGCTCTCGGACAAATGGCTACACCTTC. Amino acids: CATSSRTNGYTF.

This chain uses TRBV7-6 with TRBJ2-5; a weak D match, TRBD1 (5 bases). The CDR3 has 13 residues. Trimming stripped 5 bases from V and 5 bases from J, with 12 bases between. Germline CDR1 is SGHVS and CDR2 is FNYEAQ. The CDR3 region is CASSQGPGETQYF. The CDR3 DNA reads TGTGCCAGCAGCCAAGGACCAGGGGAGACCCAGTACTTC.

V is TRBV6-6 and J is TRBJ2-7; 9 bases are a match to TRBD1. Trimming took 2 bases from V and 5 from J; bases not matched to a gene: 7. The CDR3 has 15 amino acids. Germline V gives CDR1 MNHNY, CDR2 SVGAGI (reference sequence). The CDR3 DNA reads as TGTGCCAGCAGTTACATCGGGACAGGGACGAACGAGCAGTACTTC. Translation: CASSYIGTGTNEQYF.

The rearrangement links TRBV7-2 to TRBJ2-1, with 9 nucleotides matching TRBD1. The trim removed 5 bases at V and 8 bases at J, leaving 7 bases unmatched. Per the germline V gene, CDR1 is SGHTA and CDR2 is FQGNSA. CDR3 length equals 14 residues. The CDR3 sequence: CASSTTGGFDEQFF. In nucleotides, the CDR3 is TGTGCCAGCAGCACCACAGGGGGCTTCGATGAGCAGTTCTTC.

V and J are TRBV3-1 (or the pseudogene TRBV3-2) and TRBJ1-4; D gene unclear. V was trimmed by 0 bases and J by 8 bases, leaving 4 bases between them. The CDR3 has 12 residues. The germline gives CDR1 LGHDT, CDR2 YNNKEL (reference sequence). The CDR3 DNA reads as TGTGCCAGCAGCCAAGATCGGGAAAAACTGTTTTTT. Residues: CASSQDREKLFF.